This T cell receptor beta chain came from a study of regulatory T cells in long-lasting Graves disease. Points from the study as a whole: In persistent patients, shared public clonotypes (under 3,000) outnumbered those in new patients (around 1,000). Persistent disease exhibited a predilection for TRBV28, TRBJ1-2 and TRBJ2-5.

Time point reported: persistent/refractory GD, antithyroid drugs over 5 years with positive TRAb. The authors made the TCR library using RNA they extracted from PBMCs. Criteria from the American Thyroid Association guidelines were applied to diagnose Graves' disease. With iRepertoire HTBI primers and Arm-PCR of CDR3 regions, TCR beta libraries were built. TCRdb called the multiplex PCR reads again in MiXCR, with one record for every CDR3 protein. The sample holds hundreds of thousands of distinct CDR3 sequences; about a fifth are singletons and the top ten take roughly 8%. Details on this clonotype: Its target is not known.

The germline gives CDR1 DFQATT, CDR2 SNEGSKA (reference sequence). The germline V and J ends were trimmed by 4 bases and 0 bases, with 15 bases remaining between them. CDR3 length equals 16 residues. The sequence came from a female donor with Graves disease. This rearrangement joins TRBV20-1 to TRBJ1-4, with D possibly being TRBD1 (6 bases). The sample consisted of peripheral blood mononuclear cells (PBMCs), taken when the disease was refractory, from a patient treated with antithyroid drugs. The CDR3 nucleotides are TGCAGTGCTAAAGATCAGGGGTTTACAACTAATGAAAAACTGTTTTTT. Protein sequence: CSAKDQGFTTNEKLFF.